One and the same sample provided the 26 T cell receptor beta chains below, sequenced in a study of glioma-infiltrating T cells. Amplification of TCR alpha and beta CDR3 regions from RNA used iRepertoire nested multiplex PCR. TCRdb reprocessed the multiplex PCR reads with MiXCR, giving one entry per CDR3 protein. The sample lists roughly 100,000 distinct CDR3 sequences, around 28% occurring once. The specimen sequenced was glioma tissue, nonneoplastic brain tissue, or PBMCs (not recorded which). The receptors here all came from a human donor with low-grade glioma or glioblastoma, undergoing nonglioma brain surgery, or in good health (not recorded which).

V gene TRBV18 combines with J gene TRBJ1-1; no reliable D call. Trimming took 0 bases from V and 2 from J, leaving 10 bases between them. The CDR3 contains 15 residues. The germline V gene has CDR1 KGHSH and CDR2 LQKENI. The CDR3 nucleotides read TGTGCCAGCTCACCACCGTCAGAACGTAACACTGAAGCTTTCTTT. Its translation: CASSPPSERNTEAFF.

This clonotype was detected a few times. The rearrangement uses TRBV5-4 and TRBJ1-1; 8 bases fit TRBD1. The CDR3 contains 15 residues. Germline CDR1 SGHNT, CDR2 YYREEE (reference sequence). V shed 3 bases, J shed 8 bases, and the junction held 12 bases outside the gene matches. CDR3 sequence (DNA): TGTGCCAGCAGCTCAGCCGGACAGGGTTTTCTCGAAGCTTTCTTT. Encoded protein: CASSSAGQGFLEAFF.

This clonotype came up many times. The rearrangement uses TRBV7-2 and TRBJ1-5; D call uncertain. The ends were cut back, 1 base at V and 1 base at J, with 8 bases in the middle. Germline V lookup: CDR1 SGHTA, CDR2 FQGNSA. CDR3 length: 15 residues. The CDR3: CASSLGIGSNQPQHF. Here the CDR3 DNA reads TGTGCCAGCAGCTTAGGTATAGGGAGCAATCAGCCCCAGCATTTT.

Worth noting for this clonotype: Here the CDR3 omits its conserved ending phenylalanine or tryptophan, so a read error is the likely source. The chain employs TRBV6-4 and TRBJ1-1; D possibly corresponds to TRBD1 (5 bases). From germline, CDR1 is MRHNA and CDR2 SNTAGT. V dropped 0 bases and J dropped 5 bases, with 13 bases sitting between them. This CDR3 region has 15 residues. CDR3 region: CASSDSAGEKTEAFL. In DNA, the CDR3 is TGTGCCAGCAGTGACTCAGCGGGGGAGAAAACTGAAGCTTTCCTT.

A note on this clonotype: Since a much larger clone is just one base distant, this may be a read error. CDR3 DNA sequence: TGTGCCAGCACCGTCAATCCTACAGGGGACAATGAGCAGTACTTC. This translates into CASTVNPTGDNEQYF. This chain uses TRBV7-6 with TRBJ2-7; 7 nucleotides align to TRBD1. Germline V lookup: CDR1 SGHVS, CDR2 FNYEAQ. The V and J ends lost 7 bases and 7 bases, in that order; junction bases with no gene match: 16. The CDR3 consists of 15 residues.

This clonotype was counted at least ten times. The chain couples TRBV29-1 to TRBJ2-3, with D unresolved. There are 12 residues in the CDR3. Trimming cost V 3 bases and J 2 bases, with 6 bases left between them. Germline values: CDR1 SQVTM, CDR2 ANQGSEA. The CDR3 sequence: CSVEFNTDTQYF. In DNA, the CDR3 is TGCAGCGTTGAGTTTAACACAGATACGCAGTATTTT.

Concerning this clonotype: A single base separates this from a much larger clone, so it may be a read error. This sequence joins TRBV15 and TRBJ1-5, with D possibly TRBD1 on 5 matching bases. V was cut by 0 bases and J by 4 bases, with 25 bases left in between. Per germline, CDR1 LNHNV and CDR2 YYDKDF (reference sequence). The CDR3 is 20 residues long. The CDR3 sequence is CATSRDKAGGSQGVNQPQHF. CDR3 sequence (DNA): TGTGCCACCAGCAGAGATAAGGCCGGGGGATCCCAAGGCGTTAATCAGCCCCAGCATTTT.

Remarks on this clonotype: This clone may be a read error of a much larger clone one base away. J is TRBJ1-2 and V is TRBV28, with a weak D call TRBD1 (6 bases). The CDR3 spans 14 residues. Germline V gene lookup returns CDR1 MDHEN and CDR2 SYDVKM. The CDR3, as DNA: TGTGCCAGCAGTTTATTACAGGGATACTATTGCTACACCTTC. Amino acids: CASSLLQGYYCYTF.

This clonotype was detected a few times. The chain couples TRBV2 to TRBJ2-3, with unresolved D. The V gene's germline CDR1 is SNHLY and CDR2 FYNNEI. Between the trimmed V and J ends, which lost 7 bases and 4 bases, there was a span of 12 bases. The CDR3 loop spans 13 amino acids. Here the CDR3 DNA reads TGTGCCAGCAACAAAATAGGGCCAGATACGCAGTATTTT. Translation: CASNKIGPDTQYF.

At least ten counts were recorded for this clonotype. The chain is built from TRBV20-1 and TRBJ2-1; possible D gene TRBD2, 6 bases. This CDR3 comprises 14 residues. Germline values: CDR1 DFQATT, CDR2 SNEGSKA (reference sequence). The ends were cut back, 6 bases at V and 6 bases at J, with 18 bases in the middle. CDR3 DNA: TGCAGTGCCCTCCCGCGGGAAGGGGTCAATGAGCAGTTCTTC. Translated: CSALPREGVNEQFF.

In regard to this clonotype: This sequence may be a read error, since a much larger clone differs from it by one base. The chain carries TRBV20-1 and TRBJ1-3; D gene uncertain. From germline, CDR1 is DFQATT and CDR2 SNEGSKA (reference sequence). The CDR3 contains 11 residues. V lost 6 bases, J lost 8 bases, and 11 bases lay in between. Here the CDR3 DNA reads TGCAGTGCGGGATCCGGGGACACCATATATTTT. Encoded protein: CSAGSGDTIYF.

The chain has TRBV7-9 and TRBJ2-1; no clear D. V gave up 0 bases and J gave up 5 bases, with 8 bases separating them. The CDR3 sequence is 14 residues long. Germline CDR1 reads SEHNR; CDR2 reads FQNEAQ (reference sequence). CDR3 nucleotide sequence: TGTGCCAGCAGCTTAGCGAGAGGCGACAATGAGCAGTTCTTC. Translated: CASSLARGDNEQFF. Based on the CDR3 plus reference TRBV7-9 and TRBJ2-1, the full variable domain is DTGVSQNPRHKITKRGQNVTFRCDPISEHNRLYWYRQTLGQGPEFLTYFQNEAQLEKSRLLSDRFSAERPKGSFSTLEIQRTEQGDSAMYLCASSLARGDNEQFFGPGTRLTVL.

To note about this clonotype: A read error is possible here, since a much larger clone lies one base away. The V call is TRBV3-1, the J call TRBJ1-1; 7 nucleotides align to TRBD1. CDR3 size: 15 residues. The V gene's germline CDR1 is LGHDT and CDR2 YNNKEL (reference sequence). J lost 3 bases, V lost 4 bases, and 8 bases had no gene match. The DNA of the CDR3 is TGTGCCAGCAGCCGTCGACAGGGAGAAGACACTGAAGCTTTCTTT. It translates to CASSRRQGEDTEAFF.

This clonotype was counted at least ten times. V is TRBV7-9 and J is TRBJ1-2; 7 nucleotides align to TRBD1. V was pared by 5 bases and J by 6 bases, with 6 bases of the junction left unmatched. CDR3 length: 13 residues. Germline lookup yields CDR1 SEHNR and CDR2 FQNEAQ (reference sequence). The CDR3 DNA reads TGTGCCAGCAGCCTTGAAACAGGGGATGGCTACACCTTC. It codes for CASSLETGDGYTF. The full variable domain, rest sourced from reference TRBV7-9 and TRBJ1-2, is DTGVSQNPRHKITKRGQNVTFRCDPISEHNRLYWYRQTLGQGPEFLTYFQNEAQLEKSRLLSDRFSAERPKGSFSTLEIQRTEQGDSAMYLCASSLETGDGYTFGSGTRLTVV.

With respect to this clonotype: Since a much larger clone is just one base distant, this may be a read error. This rearrangement joins TRBV4-1 to TRBJ2-1, with D tentatively TRBD1 or TRBD2 (5 bases each). Trimming stripped 2 bases from V and 0 bases from J, with 14 bases between. The CDR3 has 17 amino acids. From germline, CDR1 is MGHRA and CDR2 YSYEKL. The CDR3: CASSQIVTGGSYNEQFF. CDR3 DNA sequence: TGCGCCAGCAGCCAAATTGTGACTGGGGGCTCCTACAATGAGCAGTTCTTC.

This chain connects TRBV29-1 to TRBJ2-3; D is possibly TRBD1 or TRBD2 (6 bases each). CDR3 length equals 13 residues. Germline CDR1 SQVTM, CDR2 ANQGSEA. V was pared by 4 bases and J by 3 bases, with 11 bases between. As DNA, the CDR3 is TGCAGCGTTGTTAGGGGGGCGACAGATACGCAGTATTTT. Translation: CSVVRGATDTQYF.

As regards this clonotype: A single base separates this from a much larger clone, so it may be a read error. This chain joins TRBV7-2 and TRBJ2-2; 7 bases line up with TRBD1. Germline V gene lookup returns CDR1 SGHTA and CDR2 FQGNSA. The length of the CDR3 is 16 residues. The CDR3 coding sequence is TGTGCCAGCAGCCGGAGAGGGGGCCCTGACACCGGGGAGCCGTTTTTT. Its protein is CASSRRGGPDTGEPFF.

This clonotype was detected ten times or more. The chain recombines TRBV24-1 with TRBJ2-3; D perhaps matches TRBD1 (5 bases). Looked up from germline, CDR1 is KGHDR and CDR2 is SFDVKD. CDR3 length equals 13 residues. Deletions cut 6 bases from V and 4 bases from J, with 10 bases between. CDR3 loop: CATSPRGSDTQYF. Written as DNA, the CDR3 is TGTGCCACCAGTCCAAGGGGCTCAGATACGCAGTATTTT.

This clonotype is a singleton in its sample. This sequence joins TRBV20-1 and TRBJ2-1; the D gene could be TRBD1 or TRBD2 (5 bases each). The length of the CDR3 is 17 residues. V lost 1 base and J lost 9, with 25 bases in between. Germline V CDR1 and CDR2: DFQATT, SNEGSKA (reference sequence). CDR3: CSARGKGRPRDVSEQFF. CDR3 nucleotides: TGCAGTGCTAGAGGTAAGGGGAGACCCCGGGACGTTAGTGAGCAGTTCTTC.

In this sample, this clonotype turned up many times. J is TRBJ2-3 and V is TRBV6-2 or TRBV6-3; possibly TRBD1 for D (6 bases). Germline CDR1 and CDR2: MNHEY and SVGEGT. CDR3 length equals 18 residues. Trimming stripped 0 bases from V and 2 bases from J, with 18 bases between. For the CDR3, the DNA is TGTGCCAGCAGTTACTCCAGACAGGACATACGTAACACAGATACGCAGTATTTT. This gives the protein CASSYSRQDIRNTDTQYF.

With regard to this clonotype: A much larger clone sits a single nucleotide away, making a read error possible. The chain has TRBV7-2 and TRBJ1-5, with unresolved D. The CDR3 consists of 14 residues. V was shortened by 2 bases and J by 2 bases, with 7 bases between the two germline ends. The germline V gene has CDR1 SGHTA and CDR2 FQGNSA. The CDR3 loop reads CTSSLSGGNQPQHF. CDR3 in DNA: TGTACCAGCAGCTTAAGCGGTGGCAATCAGCCCCAGCATTTT. Full variable domain (rest looked up from reference TRBV7-2 and TRBJ1-5): GAGVSQSPSNKVTEKGKDVELRCDPISGHTALYWYRQSLGQGLEFLIYFQGNSAPDKSGLPSDRFSAERTGGSVSTLTIQRTQQEDSAVYLCTSSLSGGNQPQHFGDGTRLSIL.

J is TRBJ1-2 and V is TRBV19; no firm D call. In germline, CDR1 is LNHDA, CDR2 SQIVND (reference sequence). V was cut by 1 base and J by 13 bases, with 10 bases left in between. The CDR3 length is 11 residues. CDR3 region: CASSIGAGCTF. In DNA, the CDR3 is TGTGCCAGTAGTATAGGAGCTGGGTGCACCTTC. Full variable domain (missing parts from reference TRBV19 and TRBJ1-2): DGGITQSPKYLFRKEGQNVTLSCEQNLNHDAMYWYRQDPGQGLRLIYYSQIVNDFQKGDIAEGYSVSREKKESFPLTVTSAQKNPTAFYLCASSIGAGCTFGSGTRLTVV.

This clonotype was seen ten or more times. This chain links TRBV11-2 with TRBJ2-1; D unclear. V gave up 0 bases and J gave up 6 bases, with 3 bases separating them. The CDR3 spans 12 residues. Germline V gene lookup returns CDR1 SGHAT and CDR2 FQNNGV. CDR3 nucleotide sequence: TGTGCCAGCAGCTTAGATCTCAATGAGCAGTTCTTC. The encoded protein is CASSLDLNEQFF.

This clonotype was detected only once. The chain joins TRBV30 to TRBJ1-1, with a tentative D call TRBD1 (6 bases). There are 13 residues in the CDR3. Trimming pared 4 bases from V and 6 bases from J, leaving 15 bases between. Germline V CDR1 and CDR2: GTSNPN, SVGIG (reference sequence). Written as DNA, the CDR3 is TGTGCCTGGATGCAGGGGCAGGTGGCTGAAGCTTTCTTT. It is translated as CAWMQGQVAEAFF.

Many counts were recorded for this clonotype. This chain connects TRBV7-9 to TRBJ2-5, with D perhaps TRBD1 (6 bases). Germline V gene sequence: CDR1 SEHNR, CDR2 FQNEAQ (reference sequence). Trimming took off 7 bases at V and 5 bases at J, with 14 bases between the two ends. The CDR3 length is 13 residues. The CDR3 DNA is TGTGCCAGCATCCATGCAGGGGCGGAGACCCAGTACTTC. Its protein is CASIHAGAETQYF.

This clonotype was observed at least ten times. This chain connects TRBV7-2 to TRBJ2-5, with 7 bases matching TRBD1. The V segment lost 5 bases and the J segment 4 bases; nucleotides outside the gene matches: 7. Germline CDR1 SGHTA, CDR2 FQGNSA. The CDR3 is made up of 14 amino acids. The CDR3 reads CASSQGHRGETQYF. The DNA for the CDR3 is TGTGCCAGCAGCCAGGGCCACAGGGGAGAGACCCAGTACTTC.